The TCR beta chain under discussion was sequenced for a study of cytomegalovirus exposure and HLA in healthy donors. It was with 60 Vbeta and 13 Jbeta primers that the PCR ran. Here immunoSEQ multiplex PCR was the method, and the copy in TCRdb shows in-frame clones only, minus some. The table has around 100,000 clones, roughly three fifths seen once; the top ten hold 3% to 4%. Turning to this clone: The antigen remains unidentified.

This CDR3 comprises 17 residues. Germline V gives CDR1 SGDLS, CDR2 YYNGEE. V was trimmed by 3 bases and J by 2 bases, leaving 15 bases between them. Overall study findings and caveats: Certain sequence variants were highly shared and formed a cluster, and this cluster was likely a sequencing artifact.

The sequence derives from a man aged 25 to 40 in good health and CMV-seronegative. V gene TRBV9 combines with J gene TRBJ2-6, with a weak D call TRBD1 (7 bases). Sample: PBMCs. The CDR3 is CASSEGAPGAGANVLTF. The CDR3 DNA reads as TGTGCCAGCAGCGAGGGGGCGCCGGGGGCTGGGGCCAACGTCCTGACTTTC.